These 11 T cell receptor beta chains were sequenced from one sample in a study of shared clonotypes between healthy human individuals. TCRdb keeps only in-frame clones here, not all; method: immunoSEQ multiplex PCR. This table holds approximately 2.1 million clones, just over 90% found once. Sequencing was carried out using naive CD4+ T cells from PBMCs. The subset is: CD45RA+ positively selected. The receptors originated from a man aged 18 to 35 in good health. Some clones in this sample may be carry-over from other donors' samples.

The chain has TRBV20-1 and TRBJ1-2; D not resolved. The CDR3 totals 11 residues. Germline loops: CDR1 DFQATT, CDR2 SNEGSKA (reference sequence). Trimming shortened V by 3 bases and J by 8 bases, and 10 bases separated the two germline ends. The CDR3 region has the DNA TGCAGTGCTAGTATACAAGGCGGCTACACCTTC. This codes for CSASIQGGYTF.

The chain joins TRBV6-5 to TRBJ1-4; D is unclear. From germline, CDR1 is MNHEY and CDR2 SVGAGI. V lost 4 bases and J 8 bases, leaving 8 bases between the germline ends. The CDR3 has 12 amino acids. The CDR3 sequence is CASSSQSEKLFF. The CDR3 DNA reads TGTGCCAGCAGTTCTCAAAGCGAAAAACTGTTTTTT.

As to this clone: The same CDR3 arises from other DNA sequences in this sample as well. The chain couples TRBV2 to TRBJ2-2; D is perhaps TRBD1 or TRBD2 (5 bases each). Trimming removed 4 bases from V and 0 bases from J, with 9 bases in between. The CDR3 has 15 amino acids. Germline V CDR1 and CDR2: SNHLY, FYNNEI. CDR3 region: CASSVGTANTGELFF. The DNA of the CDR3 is TGTGCCAGCAGTGTTGGGACGGCGAACACCGGGGAGCTGTTTTTT.

CDR3 DNA sequence: TGTGCCATCAGGGCCGACAGGGTCCGGACAGATACGCAGTATTTT. Its protein product is CAIRADRVRTDTQYF. This chain uses TRBV10-3 with TRBJ2-3; 7 bases are shared with TRBD1. CDR1 and CDR2 from the germline V gene are ENHRY and SYGVKD. The CDR3 has 15 residues. V gave up 6 bases and J gave up 3 bases; unmatched junction bases: 9.

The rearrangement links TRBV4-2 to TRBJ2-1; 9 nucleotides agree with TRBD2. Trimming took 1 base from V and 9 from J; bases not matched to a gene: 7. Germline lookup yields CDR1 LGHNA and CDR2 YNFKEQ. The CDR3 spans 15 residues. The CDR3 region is CASSQAWREGPEQFF. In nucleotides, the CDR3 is TGTGCCAGCAGCCAAGCTTGGCGGGAGGGCCCTGAGCAGTTCTTC.

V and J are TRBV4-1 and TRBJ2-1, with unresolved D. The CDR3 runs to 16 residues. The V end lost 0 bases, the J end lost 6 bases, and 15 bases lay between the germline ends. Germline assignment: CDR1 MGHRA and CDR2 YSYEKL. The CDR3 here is CASSQDWRDPSNEQFF. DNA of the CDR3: TGCGCCAGCAGCCAAGATTGGCGAGATCCAAGCAATGAGCAGTTCTTC.

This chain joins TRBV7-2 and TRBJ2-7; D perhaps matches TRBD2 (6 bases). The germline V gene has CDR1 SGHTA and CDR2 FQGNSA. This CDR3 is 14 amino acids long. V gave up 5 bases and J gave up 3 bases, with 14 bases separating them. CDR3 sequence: CASSSGGLRYEQYF. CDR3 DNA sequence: TGTGCCAGCAGCAGTGGAGGGTTGCGCTACGAGCAGTACTTC. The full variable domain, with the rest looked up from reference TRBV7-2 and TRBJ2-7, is GAGVSQSPSNKVTEKGKDVELRCDPISGHTALYWYRQSLGQGLEFLIYFQGNSAPDKSGLPSDRFSAERTGGSVSTLTIQRTQQEDSAVYLCASSSGGLRYEQYFGPGTRLTVT.

The CDR3 loop is CASSYSEQGSYNEQFF. CDR3 bases: TGTGCCAGCAGTTACTCCGAGCAAGGCTCCTACAATGAGCAGTTCTTC. V gene TRBV6-5 combines with J gene TRBJ2-1; D is ambiguous. Per germline, CDR1 MNHEY and CDR2 SVGAGI. This CDR3 is built from 16 residues. V gave up 0 bases and J gave up 0 bases, with 9 bases separating them.

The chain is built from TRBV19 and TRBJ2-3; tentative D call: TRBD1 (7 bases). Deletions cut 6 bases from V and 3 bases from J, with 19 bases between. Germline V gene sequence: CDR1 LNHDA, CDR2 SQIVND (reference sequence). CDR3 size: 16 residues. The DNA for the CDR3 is TGTGCCAGTAGCGTTCAGGCAGGGGGAGGAACAGATACGCAGTATTTT. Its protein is CASSVQAGGGTDTQYF.

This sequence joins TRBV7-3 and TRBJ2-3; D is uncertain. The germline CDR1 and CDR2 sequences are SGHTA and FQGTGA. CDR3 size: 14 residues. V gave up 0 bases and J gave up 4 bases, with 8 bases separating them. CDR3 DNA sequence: TGTGCCAGCAGCTTAACGGGCTGGCCAGATACGCAGTATTTT. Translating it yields CASSLTGWPDTQYF.

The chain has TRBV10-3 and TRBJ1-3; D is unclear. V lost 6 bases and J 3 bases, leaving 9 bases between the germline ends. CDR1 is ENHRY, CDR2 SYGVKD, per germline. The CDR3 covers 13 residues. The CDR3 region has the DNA TGTGCCATCAGCCAGACGGTTGGAAACACCATATATTTT. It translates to CAISQTVGNTIYF.